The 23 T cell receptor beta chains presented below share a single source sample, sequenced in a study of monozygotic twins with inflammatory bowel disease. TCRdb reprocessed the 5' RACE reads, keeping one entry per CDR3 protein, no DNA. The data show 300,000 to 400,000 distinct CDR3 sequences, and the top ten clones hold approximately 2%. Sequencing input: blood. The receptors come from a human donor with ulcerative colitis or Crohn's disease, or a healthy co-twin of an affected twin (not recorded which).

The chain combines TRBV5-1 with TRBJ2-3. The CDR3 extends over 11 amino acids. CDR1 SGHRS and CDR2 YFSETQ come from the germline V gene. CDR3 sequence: CASSLTDTQYF.

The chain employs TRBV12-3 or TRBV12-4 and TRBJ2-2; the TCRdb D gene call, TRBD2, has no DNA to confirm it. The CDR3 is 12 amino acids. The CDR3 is CASRPASGELFF.

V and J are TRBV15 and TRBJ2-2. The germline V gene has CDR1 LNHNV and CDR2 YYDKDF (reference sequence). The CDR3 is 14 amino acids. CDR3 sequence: CAASYGANTGELFF. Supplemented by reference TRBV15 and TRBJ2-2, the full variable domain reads DAMVIQNPRYQVTQFGKPVTLSCSQTLNHNVMYWYQQKSSQAPKLLFHYYDKDFNNEADTPDNFQSRRPNTSFCFLDIRSPGLGDTAMYLCAASYGANTGELFFGEGSRLTVL.

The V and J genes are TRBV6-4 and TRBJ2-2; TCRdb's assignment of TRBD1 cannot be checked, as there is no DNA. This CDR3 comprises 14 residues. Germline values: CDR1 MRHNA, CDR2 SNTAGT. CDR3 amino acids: CASSAAGDTGELFF.

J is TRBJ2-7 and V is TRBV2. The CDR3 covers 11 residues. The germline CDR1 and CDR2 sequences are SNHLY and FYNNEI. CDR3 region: CARGDPLEQYF.

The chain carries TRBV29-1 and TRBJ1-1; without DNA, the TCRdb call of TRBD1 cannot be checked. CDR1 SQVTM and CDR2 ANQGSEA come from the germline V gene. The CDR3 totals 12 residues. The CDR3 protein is CSAGLTGAEAFF. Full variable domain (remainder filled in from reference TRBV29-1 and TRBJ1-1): SAVISQKPSRDICQRGTSLTIQCQVDSQVTMMFWYRQQPGQSLTLIATANQGSEATYESGFVIDKFPISRPNLTFSTLTVSNMSPEDSSIYLCSAGLTGAEAFFGQGTRLTVV.

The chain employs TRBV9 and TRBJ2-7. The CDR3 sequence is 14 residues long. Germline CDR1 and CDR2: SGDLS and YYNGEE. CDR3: CASSPRQGYDEQYF.

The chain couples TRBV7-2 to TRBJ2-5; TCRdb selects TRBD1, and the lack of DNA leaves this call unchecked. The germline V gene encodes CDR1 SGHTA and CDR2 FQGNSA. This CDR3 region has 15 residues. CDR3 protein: CASSLGGGGEETQYF.

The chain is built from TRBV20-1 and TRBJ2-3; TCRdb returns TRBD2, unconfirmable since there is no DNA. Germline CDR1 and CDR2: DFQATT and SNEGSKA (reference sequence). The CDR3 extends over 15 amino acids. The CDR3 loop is CSAVEAGAQTDTQYF.

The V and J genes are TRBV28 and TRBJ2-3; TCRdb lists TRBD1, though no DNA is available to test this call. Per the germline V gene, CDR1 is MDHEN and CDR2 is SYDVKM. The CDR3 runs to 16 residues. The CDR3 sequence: CASSPARTGTTDTQYF.

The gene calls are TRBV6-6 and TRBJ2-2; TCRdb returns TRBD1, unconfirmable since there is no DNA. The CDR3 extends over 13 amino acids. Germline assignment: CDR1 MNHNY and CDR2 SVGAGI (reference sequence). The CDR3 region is CASSFDRGIGLFF.

CDR3 residues: CATSRAVARDPQYF. This rearrangement joins TRBV15 to TRBJ2-7; TCRdb calls TRBD2, which cannot be checked without DNA. Germline CDR1 is LNHNV and CDR2 is YYDKDF (reference sequence). The CDR3 consists of 14 residues.

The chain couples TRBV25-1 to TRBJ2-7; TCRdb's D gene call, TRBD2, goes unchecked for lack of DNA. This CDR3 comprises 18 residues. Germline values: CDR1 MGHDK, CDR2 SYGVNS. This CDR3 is CASSEFHTGLAGAYEQYF.

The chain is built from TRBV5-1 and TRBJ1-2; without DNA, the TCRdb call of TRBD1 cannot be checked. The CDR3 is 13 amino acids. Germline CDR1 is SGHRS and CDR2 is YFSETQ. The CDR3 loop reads CASSGGADYGYTF.

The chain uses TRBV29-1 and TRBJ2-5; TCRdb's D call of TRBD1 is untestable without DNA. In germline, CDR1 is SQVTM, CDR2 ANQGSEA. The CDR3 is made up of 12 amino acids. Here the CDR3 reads CSARVVRETQYF.

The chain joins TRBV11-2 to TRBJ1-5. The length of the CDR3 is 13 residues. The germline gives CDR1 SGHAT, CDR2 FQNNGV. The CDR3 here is CASSQSGVQPQHF.

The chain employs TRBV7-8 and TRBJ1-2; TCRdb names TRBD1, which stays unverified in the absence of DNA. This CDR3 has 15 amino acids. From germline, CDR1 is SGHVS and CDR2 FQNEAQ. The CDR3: CASSFLREKSYGYTF. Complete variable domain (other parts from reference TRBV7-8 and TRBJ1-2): GAGVSQSPRYKVAKRGQDVALRCDPISGHVSLFWYQQALGQGPEFLTYFQNEAQLDKSGLPSDRFFAERPEGSVSTLKIQRTQQEDSAVYLCASSFLREKSYGYTFGSGTRLTVV.

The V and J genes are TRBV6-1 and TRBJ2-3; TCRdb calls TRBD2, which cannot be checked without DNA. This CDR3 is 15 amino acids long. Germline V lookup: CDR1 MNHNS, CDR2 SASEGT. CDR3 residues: CASTKEGGRTDTQYF.

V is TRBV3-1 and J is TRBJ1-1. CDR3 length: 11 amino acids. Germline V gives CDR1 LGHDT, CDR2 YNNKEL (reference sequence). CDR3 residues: CASSRNSEAFF.

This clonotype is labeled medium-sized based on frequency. The CDR3 spells CASSPEQGNEQFF. This rearrangement joins TRBV4-1 to TRBJ2-1; no DNA is available, so the TRBD1 call from TCRdb remains unchecked. Germline V lookup: CDR1 MGHRA, CDR2 YSYEKL. The CDR3 consists of 13 residues.

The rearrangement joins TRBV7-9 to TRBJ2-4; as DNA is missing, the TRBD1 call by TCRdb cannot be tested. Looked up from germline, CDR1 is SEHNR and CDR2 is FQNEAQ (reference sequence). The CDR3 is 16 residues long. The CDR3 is CASSPLVDMKINIQYF. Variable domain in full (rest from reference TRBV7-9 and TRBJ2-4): DTGVSQNPRHKITKRGQNVTFRCDPISEHNRLYWYRQTLGQGPEFLTYFQNEAQLEKSRLLSDRFSAERPKGSFSTLEIQRTEQGDSAMYLCASSPLVDMKINIQYFGAGTRLSVL.

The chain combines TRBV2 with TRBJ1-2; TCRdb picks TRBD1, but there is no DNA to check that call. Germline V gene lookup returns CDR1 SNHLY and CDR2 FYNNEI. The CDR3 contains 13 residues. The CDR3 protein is CASRTGANYGYTF.

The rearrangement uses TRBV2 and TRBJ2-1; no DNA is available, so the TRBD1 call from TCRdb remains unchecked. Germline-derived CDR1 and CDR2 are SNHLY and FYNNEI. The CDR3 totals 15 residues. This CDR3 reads CASSGEARQGGAEFF. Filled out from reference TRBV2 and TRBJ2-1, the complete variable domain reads EPEVTQTPSHQVTQMGQEVILRCVPISNHLYFYWYRQILGQKVEFLVSFYNNEISEKSEIFDDQFSVERPDGSNFTLKIRSTKLEDSAMYFCASSGEARQGGAEFFGPGTRLTVL.